The 2 T cell receptor beta chains presented below share a single source sample, sequenced in a study of T cells in Graves' hyperthyroidism and ophthalmopathy. Template material for amplifying TCR beta CDR3 regions consisted of RNA transcripts. The HTBI primer set was used in a first-round RT-PCR of the TCR CDR3. TCRdb used MiXCR to reprocess the multiplex PCR reads, holding one entry per CDR3 protein. The data show 700,000 to 950,000 distinct CDR3 sequences, about a third seen once. Sequenced material: blood. These receptors were obtained from a woman aged 40 to 49 with Graves' hyperthyroidism.

This clonotype was counted only a few times. This chain links TRBV19 with TRBJ1-4; TRBD1 aligns across 7 bases. The ends lost 6 bases at V and 10 bases at J; junction bases unmatched: 11. CDR1 and CDR2 (germline): LNHDA, SQIVND (reference sequence). The CDR3 totals 14 residues. For the CDR3, the DNA is TGTGCCAGTAGAACCCTGCGGACAGGCGGAAAACTGTTTTTT. Residues: CASRTLRTGGKLFF. Looking up the rest from reference TRBV19 and TRBJ1-4 gives the full variable domain: DGGITQSPKYLFRKEGQNVTLSCEQNLNHDAMYWYRQDPGQGLRLIYYSQIVNDFQKGDIAEGYSVSREKKESFPLTVTSAQKNPTAFYLCASRTLRTGGKLFFGSGTQLSVL.

The chain joins TRBV20-1 to TRBJ1-5; D is unclear. Trimming cost V 5 bases and J 5 bases, with 10 bases left between them. CDR1 is DFQATT and CDR2 is SNEGSKA in the germline V gene (reference sequence). The CDR3 extends over 12 amino acids. The CDR3 bases are TGCAGTGCTGAAAATCGGGATCAGCCCCAGCATTTT. It yields the protein CSAENRDQPQHF.